Shown below are 28 T cell receptor gamma chains from a single sample sequenced in a study of gamma-delta chains in newborns, infants, children (dated by TCRdb to about 2019). The sample was run on an Illumina MiSeq. Via CATT, TCRdb reprocessed the public reads, and rows with identical DNA were then joined. This sample lists about 550 gamma-chain clones; about half were detected once. The top ten clones comprise about 51% of the sample. Sequencing used blood. These receptors were taken from a child who was a newborn, infant or young child, either healthy, febrile or measles-vaccinated (not recorded which).

By sample fraction, this clone is large. J is TRGJ1 or TRGJ2 and V is TRGV3. The CDR3 is 12 residues long. With 0 bases clipped from V and 8 bases from J, the junction kept 4 bases outside the gene matches. Germline V CDR1 and CDR2: VTNTFY, YDVSTARD (reference sequence). CDR3 amino acids: CATWDRRNKKLF. In DNA form, the CDR3 reads TGTGCCACCTGGGACAGGCGTAATAAGAAACTCTTT.

In its sample, this clone was seen once. Other DNA sequences within the sample encode an identical CDR3. The chain joins TRGV4 to TRGJ1 or TRGJ2. No J gene is reported in TCRdb; it was inferred here by comparing the DNA with germline. CDR1 is EGSTGY, CDR2 YDSYTSSV, per germline. After removal of 0 bases from V and 0 bases from J, the junction contained 2 bases not matched to a gene. The CDR3 totals 14 residues. The CDR3 protein is CATWDGTNYYKKLF. CDR3 nucleotide sequence: TGTGCCACCTGGGATGGGACGAATTATTATAAGAAACTCTTT.

Notes on this clone: The junction shows a germline mismatch at one end, possibly a read error. Distinct nucleotide sequences in the sample also encode this CDR3. The chain uses TRGV9 and TRGJ1 or TRGJ2. Here the J gene came from matching the DNA to germline, since TCRdb omits it. The CDR3 is 12 residues long. Looked up from germline, CDR1 is GITISATS and CDR2 is ISYDGTV (reference sequence). The CDR3 sequence: CALWENYYKKLF. The CDR3 DNA reads as TGTGCCTTGTGGGAAAATTATTACAAGAAACTCTTT.

This clone was detected a few times. No J gene was named, though the V gene is TRGV5. Germline V gene data show CDR1 as VINAFY and CDR2 as YDVSNSKD. This CDR3 has 13 residues. This CDR3 reads CATWDRQGYKRLF. DNA for the CDR3: TGTGCCACCTGGGACAGGCAGGGGTATAAGAGACTCTTT.

Called V gene: TRGV9; the J gene was not called. Germline V gene lookup returns CDR1 GITISATS and CDR2 ISYDGTV (reference sequence). The CDR3 runs to 16 residues. The CDR3 DNA follows: TGTGCCTTGTGGGAGGTCAGGGAGTTGGGCAAAAAAATCAGGGTATTT. It codes for CALWEVRELGKKIRVF.

Here the V gene is TRGV9, but the J gene went uncalled. Germline CDR1 is GITISATS and CDR2 is ISYDGTV (reference sequence). The CDR3 sequence is 17 residues long. CDR3 sequence (DNA): TGTGCCTTGTGGGAGGTGCAGAGACAGGTGGGCCAACACATAAAGGTCTTT. Protein: CALWEVQRQVGQHIKVF.

In regard to this clone: This is likely an artifact of a read error, given a far larger clone one base away. The gene calls are TRGV9 and TRGJP. The J gene, not given by TCRdb, was assigned here from a germline match of the nucleotide sequence. The CDR3 totals 17 residues. Germline V lookup: CDR1 GITISATS, CDR2 ISYDGTV (reference sequence). The CDR3 spells CASWEVPQELGKKIKVF. CDR3 DNA sequence: TGTGCCTCGTGGGAGGTGCCCCAAGAGTTGGGCAAAAAAATCAAGGTATTT.

By sample fraction, this clone is large (0.1 to 1%). The V and J genes are TRGV3 and TRGJ1 or TRGJ2. With 1 base clipped from V and 3 bases from J, the junction kept 3 bases outside the gene matches. The CDR3 contains 13 residues. Germline CDR1 VTNTFY, CDR2 YDVSTARD (reference sequence). CDR3 bases: TGTGCCACCTGGGACAGAATTTATTATAAGAAACTCTTT. Translating it yields CATWDRIYYKKLF.

This clone was observed once. This sequence is one base from a far larger clone and is likely a read error. Within the sample, other DNA sequences also encode this same CDR3. V is TRGV9 and J is TRGJP. Assignment of the J gene here rests on matching the DNA to germline, because TCRdb gives none. The CDR3 is 17 amino acids. Germline CDR1 and CDR2: GITISATS and ISYDGTV (reference sequence). The CDR3: CALWEVPQELGKKIKVF. The CDR3 bases are TGTGCCCTGTGGGAGGTGCCCCAAGAGTTGGGCAAAAAAATCAAGGTATTT.

As regards this clone: A much larger clonotype is one base distant, so this may be a read error. Other DNA sequences within the sample encode an identical CDR3. The CDR3 region has the DNA TGTGCCACCTGGGACGGGTATTACAAGAAACTCTTT. Its translation is CATWDGYYKKLF. The chain combines TRGV3 with TRGJ1 or TRGJ2. TCRdb offers no J gene call, so here the DNA was matched to germline to obtain one. The length of the CDR3 is 12 residues. Per germline, CDR1 VTNTFY and CDR2 YDVSTARD (reference sequence).

The chain has TRGV9 and TRGJP. TCRdb leaves out the J gene; it was filled in here by matching the DNA to germline. Germline V gene sequence: CDR1 GITISATS, CDR2 ISYDGTV (reference sequence). The CDR3 consists of 16 residues. Germline trimming cut 3 bases from V and 16 bases from J; bases unmatched to any gene: 15. The CDR3 loop is CALWERELGKKKIKVF. The DNA of the CDR3 is TGTGCCTTGTGGGAGCGAGAGTTGGGCAAAAAAAAAATCAAGGTATTT.

Comment on this clone: Possible read error: a much larger clone is one base away. The rearrangement links TRGV9 to TRGJP. The J gene is absent in TCRdb and was assigned here via DNA matching to germline. The CDR3 length is 17 residues. The germline V gene encodes CDR1 GITISATS and CDR2 ISYDGTV (reference sequence). V shed 0 bases, J shed 8 bases, and the junction held 7 bases outside the gene matches. The chain's CDR3 is CALWEVHLKLGKKIKVF. In nucleotides, the CDR3 is TGTGCCTTGTGGGAGGTGCACCTAAAGTTGGGCAAAAAAATCAAGGTATTT.

This clone counts as hyperexpanded. This rearrangement joins TRGV9 to TRGJP. The V and J ends lost 3 bases and 4 bases, in that order; junction bases with no gene match: 0. Germline V gene sequence: CDR1 GITISATS, CDR2 ISYDGTV (reference sequence). The length of the CDR3 is 15 residues. CDR3 bases: TGTGCCTTGTGGGAGCAAGAGTTGGGCAAAAAAATCAAGGTATTT. This translates into CALWEQELGKKIKVF.

In regard to this clone: A read error may account for a junction end that differs from germline. V usage is TRGV4 and J usage is TRGJ1 or TRGJ2. TCRdb records no J gene; here it was assigned by comparing the DNA to germline. CDR3 size: 13 residues. CDR1 EGSTGY and CDR2 YDSYTSSV come from the germline V gene. The CDR3 protein is CATWALNYYKKLF. The CDR3, as DNA: TGCGCCACCTGGGCCCTGAATTATTATAAGAAACTCTTT.

Comments on this clone: Other DNA sequences in the same sample also yield this CDR3. The chain carries TRGV9 and TRGJP. In the absence of a J gene in TCRdb, the DNA was matched to germline to assign it here. With V trimmed by 5 bases and J by 7 bases, 5 bases remained unmatched. The germline gives CDR1 GITISATS, CDR2 ISYDGTV (reference sequence). This CDR3 has 15 residues. The DNA for the CDR3 is TGTGCCTTGTGGGGAGGGGAGTTGGGCAAAAAAATCAAGGTATTT. Residues: CALWGGELGKKIKVF.

This clone is large (0.1 to 1%) by share. The J gene is TRGJP, the V gene TRGV9. The J gene, not given by TCRdb, was assigned here from a germline match of the nucleotide sequence. From germline, CDR1 is GITISATS and CDR2 ISYDGTV (reference sequence). V dropped 0 bases and J dropped 7; count of bases not matched to a gene: 3. CDR3 size: 16 residues. Written as DNA, the CDR3 is TGTGCCTTGTGGGAGGTGGTGGAGTTGGGCAAAAAAATCAAGGTATTT. Protein product: CALWEVVELGKKIKVF.

This clone was detected only once. This may be a read error, as it is one base from a much larger clone. The V call is TRGV5, the J call TRGJ1 or TRGJ2. The J gene was missing in TCRdb and was found by matching the end of the DNA to germline. CDR3 length: 13 residues. Germline CDR1 is VINAFY and CDR2 is YDVSNSKD. V shed 3 bases and J 4 bases; nucleotides not matched to a gene: 6. The CDR3 reads CATWDGQYYKKLF. As DNA, the CDR3 is TGTGCCACCTGGGACGGGCAGTATTATAAGAAACTCTTT.

This clone has a handful of counts. A much larger clone differs from this one at a single base, so this may be a read error. CDR3 in DNA: TGTGCCACCTGTGACAGGCAGTATTATAAGAAACTCTTT. Amino acid sequence: CATCDRQYYKKLF. The chain carries TRGV5 and TRGJ1 or TRGJ2. The CDR3 totals 13 residues. CDR1 and CDR2 (germline): VINAFY, YDVSNSKD.

Concerning this clone itself: A far larger clone is just one base off, so this is likely a read error. The V gene is TRGV4, the J gene TRGJ1 or TRGJ2. TCRdb does not report a J gene; here it was assigned by matching the DNA to germline references. Germline CDR1 is EGSTGY and CDR2 is YDSYTSSV. This CDR3 is 13 amino acids long. V shed 9 bases and J 0 bases; nucleotides not matched to a gene: 8. CDR3 DNA: TGTGCCACCCGGAGTTCGAATTATTATAAGAAACTCTTT. It codes for CATRSSNYYKKLF.

This clone was picked up one time. This sequence is one base from a far larger clone and is likely a read error. The chain uses TRGV4 and TRGJP1. Here the J gene came from matching the DNA to germline, since TCRdb omits it. Looked up from germline, CDR1 is EGSTGY and CDR2 is YDSYTSSV. CDR3 length equals 13 residues. CDR3 region: CATRDTTGWFKIF. CDR3 nucleotides: TGTGCCACCCGGGATACCACTGGTTGGTTCAAGATATTT.

This clone was detected a few times. The mismatch at residue 14 between this DNA's translation and the TCRdb protein of a much larger clone likely reflects a read error; the protein shown is translated from the DNA. J gene calling gave no result, while the V gene is TRGV9. The V gene's germline CDR1 is GITISATS and CDR2 ISYDGTV (reference sequence). This CDR3 is built from 16 residues. CDR3 bases: TGTGCCTTGTGGGAGGCGTCTTGGATGGGCAAAAAAATCAGGGTATTT. Amino acid sequence: CALWEASWMGKKIRVF.

This clone was seen just once. This may be a read error: a much more frequent sequence differs by one nucleotide. This chain connects TRGV3 to TRGJ1 or TRGJ2. The J gene, not given by TCRdb, was assigned here from a germline match of the nucleotide sequence. The CDR3 is 13 residues long. J gave up 8 bases and V 0 bases, and 7 bases lay outside the gene matches. Germline CDR1 VTNTFY, CDR2 YDVSTARD (reference sequence). Here the CDR3 DNA reads TGTGCCACCTGGGACAGGCATCGGCATAAGAAACTCTTT. Its protein product is CATWDRHRHKKLF.

This clone rates as large. V usage is TRGV9 and J usage is TRGJP. Per the germline V gene, CDR1 is GITISATS and CDR2 is ISYDGTV (reference sequence). This CDR3 contains 16 residues. V was pared by 1 base and J by 7 bases, with 4 bases of the junction left unmatched. CDR3 nucleotide sequence: TGTGCCTTGTGGGAGGTCGAGGAGTTGGGCAAAAAAATCAAGGTATTT. Its translation is CALWEVEELGKKIKVF.

V gene TRGV9 was called; the J gene was not. Germline lookup yields CDR1 GITISATS and CDR2 ISYDGTV (reference sequence). CDR3 length: 14 residues. As DNA, the CDR3 is TGTGCCTTGTGGGAGCCATGGCCTTATTATAACAAACTATTT. This gives the protein CALWEPWPYYNKLF.

Concerning this clone: This sample also contains other DNA sequences that code for the same CDR3. The J gene has no call, while the V gene is TRGV5. The CDR3 is 14 amino acids. Germline V gene sequence: CDR1 VINAFY, CDR2 YDVSNSKD. The CDR3, as DNA: TGTGCCACCTGGGACAGGGGCAATTATTATAAGAAACTCTTC. Encoded protein: CATWDRGNYYKKLF.

The rearrangement uses TRGV5 and TRGJ1 or TRGJ2. Germline matching of the DNA provided the J gene here, since TCRdb leaves it blank. Germline lookup yields CDR1 VINAFY and CDR2 YDVSNSKD. The CDR3 spans 11 residues. The V gene end was trimmed by 3 bases and the J gene end by 7 bases; junction bases not matched to a gene: 3. CDR3 amino acids: CATWDRYKKLF. CDR3 in DNA: TGTGCCACCTGGGACCGCTATAAGAAACTCTTT.

A few counts support this clone. A far larger clone differs by one base, so this is likely a read error. Other DNA sequences from this sample encode an identical CDR3 as well. The chain links TRGV9 to TRGJP. No J segment appears in TCRdb, so it was assigned here by matching the sequence to germline. The CDR3 spans 16 residues. Looked up from germline, CDR1 is GITISATS and CDR2 is ISYDGTV (reference sequence). The CDR3 region has the DNA TGTGCCTTGTGGGAGGTGCAAGAGTTGGGTAAAAAAATCAAGGTATTT. It is translated as CALWEVQELGKKIKVF.

Details on this clone: A read error may be the cause here, since a much bigger clone is one base away. The chain employs TRGV3 and TRGJ1 or TRGJ2. TCRdb gives no J gene; it was assigned here by matching the DNA to germline. The germline CDR1 and CDR2 sequences are VTNTFY and YDVSTARD (reference sequence). The CDR3 totals 13 residues. After removal of 0 bases from V and 11 bases from J, the junction contained 10 bases not matched to a gene. For the CDR3, the DNA is TGTGCCACCTGGGACAGGCAGGGGTATGAGAAACTCTTT. Amino acid sequence: CATWDRQGYEKLF.